This T cell receptor (beta chain) was sequenced for a study of blood T cell repertoires in COVID-19. Turning to the study itself: Collection of acute and convalescent COVID-19 samples took place in the United States, Italy and Spain. The analysed material was cDNA or gDNA that came from T cells, B-cell-depleted T cells, or PBMCs.

In the study's own analysis: Reference gene primer amplification yielded estimated nucleated cell counts. Method: immunoSEQ multiplex PCR; TCRdb's copy keeps in-frame clones and lacks some. That table furnishes V, J and clone size, whereas the DNA furnished D and trimming. The repertoire holds 200,000 to 300,000 clones, with 83% as singletons. The germline V gene encodes CDR1 SEHNR and CDR2 FQNEAQ (reference sequence). Trimming took 0 bases from V and 2 from J, leaving 9 bases between them. The CDR3 extends over 15 amino acids. J is TRBJ2-3 and V is TRBV7-9, with D maybe TRBD1 (6 bases). This TCR came from a human donor in a cohort sampled during active COVID-19. The sample comprised peripheral blood. The CDR3 loop is CASSLASGATDTQYF. The DNA for the CDR3 is TGTGCCAGCAGCTTAGCATCAGGGGCCACAGATACGCAGTATTTT.